The rows below give T cell receptor beta chains drawn from one sample of a study of cytomegalovirus exposure and HLA in healthy donors. Measured with immunoSEQ multiplex PCR; TCRdb has only the in-frame clones, and not every one. The profile shows some 130,000 clones, approximately 80% of them singletons. The sequencing sample was made of PBMCs. The receptors come from a man aged 30-40 years in good health and CMV-seronegative. Each CDR3 is given with its conserved first and last residue. D genes are given only for firm matches. Some rows have no size entry. The others give once, few or many, or a class for an expanded clone.

D | size | length | J | V | DNA | CDR3
NA | few | 13 | TRBJ1-4 | TRBV13 | TGTGCCAGCAGAGACTCAACTAATGAAAAACTGTTTTTT | CASRDSTNEKLFF
NA | NA | 16 | TRBJ1-1 | TRBV5-1 | TGCGCCAGCAGCTTGGCGACAGGACAACTGAACACTGAAGCTTTCTTT | CASSLATGQLNTEAFF
NA | NA | 13 | TRBJ1-4 | TRBV6-1 | TGTGCCAGCAGTGATCGCGCCCATGAAAAACTGTTTTTT | CASSDRAHEKLFF
TRBD2 | once | 14 | TRBJ2-7 | TRBV7-8 | TGTGCCAGCAGCTTAGGGGAGGGACCACTCGAGCAGTACTTC | CASSLGEGPLEQYF
NA | NA | 14 | TRBJ1-2 | TRBV6-6 | TGTGCCAGCAGTCCAAACAGGGTTGACTATGGCTACACCTTC | CASSPNRVDYGYTF
TRBD2 | NA | 13 | TRBJ2-7 | TRBV27 | TGTGCCAGCAGTAGGGAGCGGGGCTACGAGCAGTACTTC | CASSRERGYEQYF
NA | NA | 15 | TRBJ1-2 | TRBV6-5 | TGTGCCAGCAGTTACTCGTCCCCAGGGGTCTATGGCTACACCTTC | CASSYSSPGVYGYTF
NA | once | 13 | TRBJ1-2 | TRBV19 | TGTGCCACAAAGATGCAGGGGCCCTATGGCTACACCTTC | CATKMQGPYGYTF
TRBD2 | NA | 14 | TRBJ2-3 | TRBV30 | TGTGCCGCAAGACTAGCGGTGATCACAGATACGCAGTATTTT | CAARLAVITDTQYF
NA | NA | 16 | TRBJ2-3 | TRBV29-1 | TGCAGCGTTGAAGAAGAGAAGTCCCCTAGCACAGATACGCAGTATTTT | CSVEEEKSPSTDTQYF
NA | once | 14 | TRBJ1-2 | TRBV6-5 | TGTGCCAGCAGTTATGGCGGAGTTAACTATGGCTACACCTTC | CASSYGGVNYGYTF
TRBD1 | NA | 16 | TRBJ2-1 | TRBV5-4 | TGTGCCAGCAGCTTGGCGGCCGGGACAGGGAAAAATGAGCAGTTCTTC | CASSLAAGTGKNEQFF
TRBD1 | NA | 13 | TRBJ2-1 | TRBV6-6 | TGTGCCAGCGGAGGACAGGGACAAGGTGAGCAGTTCTTC | CASGGQGQGEQFF
NA | NA | 14 | TRBJ2-3 | TRBV19 | TGTGCCAGTAGTATACAGGGGTTCACAGATACGCAGTATTTT | CASSIQGFTDTQYF
NA | NA | 11 | TRBJ1-5 | TRBV20-1 | TGCAGTGCTAGAGCTTATCAGCCCCAGCATTTT | CSARAYQPQHF
NA | NA | 14 | TRBJ2-5 | TRBV5-1 | TGCGCCAGCAGTCTCGTCCAGAGGTCAGAGACCCAGTACTTC | CASSLVQRSETQYF
NA | NA | 16 | TRBJ1-3 | TRBV6-5 | TGTGCCAGCAGTTACTCGTGGACAGCGGTAGGAAACACCATATATTTT | CASSYSWTAVGNTIYF